The 24 T cell receptor beta chains listed next were all sequenced from one sample in a study of cytomegalovirus exposure and HLA in healthy donors. Both 60 Vbeta primers and 13 Jbeta primers went into the PCR. The protocol was immunoSEQ multiplex PCR, while the TCRdb copy is restricted to in-frame clones and leaves out a portion. This table holds about 160,000 clones, around three quarters found once. Input material: PBMCs. Source of these receptors: a woman aged 40 to 49 in good health and CMV-seronegative.

J is TRBJ2-2 and V is TRBV9; 7 nucleotides align to TRBD2. Germline V lookup: CDR1 SGDLS, CDR2 YYNGEE. The CDR3 has 12 residues. Trimming cost V 4 bases and J 8 bases; bases outside gene matches: 2. The CDR3 reads CASSPGRGELFF. The CDR3 DNA follows: TGTGCCAGCAGCCCCGGGAGGGGGGAGCTGTTTTTT.

This chain links TRBV7-6 with TRBJ2-2; 11 bases fit TRBD1. The J segment lost 0 bases and the V segment lost 1 base, leaving 4 bases of the junction unmatched. This CDR3 contains 18 residues. Per germline, CDR1 SGHVS and CDR2 FNYEAQ. This CDR3 reads CASSLGTGGPPNTGELFF. The CDR3 DNA reads as TGTGCCAGCAGCTTAGGGACAGGGGGCCCCCCGAACACCGGGGAGCTGTTTTTT. The full variable domain, rest sourced from reference TRBV7-6 and TRBJ2-2, is GAGVSQSPRYKVTKRGQDVALRCDPISGHVSLYWYRQALGQGPEFLTYFNYEAQQDKSGLPNDRFSAERPEGSISTLTIQRTEQRDSAMYRCASSLGTGGPPNTGELFFGEGSRLTVL.

This clone has a single count. V usage is TRBV4-2 and J usage is TRBJ1-1, with TRBD1 as a possible D gene (5 bases). Germline V CDR1 and CDR2: LGHNA, YNFKEQ. The CDR3 is 13 residues long. The ends were cut back, 6 bases at V and 4 bases at J, with 12 bases in the middle. CDR3 DNA sequence: TGTGCCAGCAGGCGGGGTGGGGGCACTGAAGCTTTCTTT. As protein: CASRRGGGTEAFF.

The chain is built from TRBV29-1 and TRBJ2-7, with D possibly being TRBD1 (5 bases). Trimming shortened V by 6 bases and J by 2 bases, and 11 bases separated the two germline ends. Germline V gives CDR1 SQVTM, CDR2 ANQGSEA. This CDR3 contains 12 residues. For the CDR3, the DNA is TGCAGCGTCGCGGTAGGGGCCTACGAGCAGTACTTC. Translated, it gives CSVAVGAYEQYF.

This chain joins TRBV5-1 and TRBJ1-1; the D is unclear. Germline V gene lookup returns CDR1 SGHRS and CDR2 YFSETQ. Trimming removed 0 bases from V and 7 bases from J, with 10 bases in between. The length of the CDR3 is 13 residues. The CDR3 loop is CASSLELSFEAFF. The CDR3, as DNA: TGCGCCAGCAGCTTGGAATTGTCCTTTGAAGCTTTCTTT.

DNA of the CDR3: TGTGCCAGCAGCTTAGACATGAACACTGAAGCTTTCTTT. This gives the protein CASSLDMNTEAFF. The chain recombines TRBV7-9 with TRBJ1-1; D remains unclear. With 1 base removed from V and 0 bases from J, the gap between germline ends came to 3 bases. CDR1 is SEHNR, CDR2 FQNEAQ, per germline (reference sequence). CDR3 length: 13 residues.

This clone has only one observation. The chain couples TRBV5-1 to TRBJ2-1, with 8 bases matching TRBD2. Germline CDR1 and CDR2: SGHRS and YFSETQ. Unmatched junction bases numbered 6, after V lost 0 bases and J lost 7 bases. The CDR3 has 15 amino acids. The CDR3 sequence is CASSLDGTRENEQFF. The CDR3 DNA reads TGCGCCAGCAGCTTGGATGGGACTAGAGAGAATGAGCAGTTCTTC. Combining the CDR3 with reference TRBV5-1 and TRBJ2-1 gives the whole variable domain KAGVTQTPRYLIKTRGQQVTLSCSPISGHRSVSWYQQTPGQGLQFLFEYFSETQRNKGNFPGRFSGRQFSNSRSEMNVSTLELGDSALYLCASSLDGTRENEQFFGPGTRLTVL.

V is TRBV6-1 and J is TRBJ2-7; 8 positions match TRBD2. This CDR3 spans 15 amino acids. The junction had 8 bases not matched to a gene; V was cut back by 5 bases and J by 2 bases. The germline V gene encodes CDR1 MNHNS and CDR2 SASEGT. The DNA of the CDR3 is TGTGCCAGCAGTAAGGGTAGCGGGACCACCTACGAGCAGTACTTC. It is translated as CASSKGSGTTYEQYF.

V is TRBV2 and J is TRBJ2-3; D possibly corresponds to TRBD1 (5 bases). V lost 6 bases, J lost 2 bases, and 18 bases lay in between. The CDR3 spans 16 residues. Germline V lookup: CDR1 SNHLY, CDR2 FYNNEI. The CDR3 region is CASSRQWAWNTDTQYF. The CDR3 DNA reads TGTGCCAGCAGCCGACAGTGGGCCTGGAACACAGATACGCAGTATTTT. Looking up the rest from reference TRBV2 and TRBJ2-3 gives the full variable domain: EPEVTQTPSHQVTQMGQEVILRCVPISNHLYFYWYRQILGQKVEFLVSFYNNEISEKSEIFDDQFSVERPDGSNFTLKIRSTKLEDSAMYFCASSRQWAWNTDTQYFGPGTRLTVL.

Turning to this clone: At the DNA level, this CDR3 is encoded by other sequences in the same sample as well. The chain carries TRBV5-1 and TRBJ1-4, with D perhaps TRBD1 (6 bases). Trimming shortened V by 4 bases and J by 1 base, and 8 bases separated the two germline ends. The CDR3 loop spans 14 amino acids. Germline V gives CDR1 SGHRS, CDR2 YFSETQ. The CDR3 here is CASSLQGTNEKLFF. CDR3 nucleotides: TGCGCCAGCAGCCTACAGGGAACTAATGAAAAACTGTTTTTT.

The chain uses TRBV2 and TRBJ2-1; 8 nucleotides line up with TRBD2. This CDR3 has 14 residues. The germline gives CDR1 SNHLY, CDR2 FYNNEI. Trimming cost V 6 bases and J 0 bases; bases outside gene matches: 1. CDR3 in amino acids: CASRSGSSYNEQFF. CDR3 nucleotides: TGTGCCAGCAGGAGCGGGAGCTCCTACAATGAGCAGTTCTTC.

V usage is TRBV7-8 and J usage is TRBJ2-5, with D possibly being TRBD1 (7 bases). The CDR3 sequence is 13 residues long. The germline V gene has CDR1 SGHVS and CDR2 FQNEAQ. The V and J ends lost 5 bases and 3 bases respectively, with 10 bases between them. The DNA for the CDR3 is TGTGCCAGCAGCGCGGGACAGAAAGAGACCCAGTACTTC. It is translated as CASSAGQKETQYF.

The J gene is TRBJ2-7, the V gene TRBV30, with D possibly TRBD2 on 5 matching bases. Trimming stripped 3 bases from V and 2 bases from J, with 5 bases between. This CDR3 has 11 residues. CDR1 GTSNPN and CDR2 SVGIG come from the germline V gene (reference sequence). As DNA, the CDR3 is TGTGCCTGGAGCGGGGCCTACGAGCAGTACTTC. Translating gives CAWSGAYEQYF. The full variable domain, with the rest looked up from reference TRBV30 and TRBJ2-7, is SQTIHQWPATLVQPVGSPLSLECTVEGTSNPNLYWYRQAAGRGLQLLFYSVGIGQISSEVPQNLSASRPQDRQFILSSKKLLLSDSGFYLCAWSGAYEQYFGPGTRLTVT.

V and J are TRBV9 and TRBJ2-7; the D gene is possibly TRBD2 (6 bases). In germline, CDR1 is SGDLS, CDR2 YYNGEE. This CDR3 has 14 residues. The germline V and J ends were trimmed by 3 bases and 5 bases, with 15 bases remaining between them. CDR3 loop: CASSAGTSLHEQYF. The CDR3 coding sequence is TGTGCCAGCAGCGCGGGGACTTCTTTGCACGAGCAGTACTTC.

This rearrangement joins TRBV5-1 to TRBJ1-1; D is possibly TRBD1 (6 bases). CDR3 length equals 13 residues. The germline V and J ends were trimmed by 6 bases and 0 bases, with 9 bases remaining between them. From germline, CDR1 is SGHRS and CDR2 YFSETQ. CDR3 amino acids: CASKTGLNTEAFF. Written as DNA, the CDR3 is TGCGCCAGCAAAACAGGGTTGAACACTGAAGCTTTCTTT.

This chain connects TRBV25-1 to TRBJ2-3; D remains ambiguous. The CDR3 consists of 12 residues. Germline CDR1 MGHDK, CDR2 SYGVNS. With 1 base removed from V and 3 bases from J, the gap between germline ends came to 2 bases. The CDR3 here is CASSESTDTQYF. CDR3 sequence (DNA): TGTGCCAGCAGTGAATCGACAGATACGCAGTATTTT.

The chain recombines TRBV5-1 with TRBJ1-1; the match to TRBD1 covers 7 bases. The CDR3 runs 13 residues. From germline, CDR1 is SGHRS and CDR2 YFSETQ. The junction had 4 bases not matched to a gene; V was cut back by 1 base and J by 7 bases. The CDR3 protein is CASSLTGAGEAFF. The CDR3 DNA sequence: TGCGCCAGCAGCTTGACAGGGGCGGGTGAAGCTTTCTTT. The full variable domain, in which reference TRBV5-1 and TRBJ1-1 provide the parts outside the CDR3, is KAGVTQTPRYLIKTRGQQVTLSCSPISGHRSVSWYQQTPGQGLQFLFEYFSETQRNKGNFPGRFSGRQFSNSRSEMNVSTLELGDSALYLCASSLTGAGEAFFGQGTRLTVV.

The V gene is TRBV19, the J gene TRBJ1-1; D perhaps matches TRBD1 (5 bases). The CDR3 extends over 14 amino acids. V lost 3 bases, J lost 1 base, and 9 bases lay in between. Germline CDR1 is LNHDA and CDR2 is SQIVND (reference sequence). In DNA form, the CDR3 reads TGTGCCAGTAGTATGGGGGAGGGGAACACTGAAGCTTTCTTT. Residues: CASSMGEGNTEAFF.

CDR3 nucleotides: TGTGCCAGTACCACCTATGACATGTTCTATGGCTACACCTTC. Protein product: CASTTYDMFYGYTF. The chain combines TRBV19 with TRBJ1-2; D remains ambiguous. The CDR3 loop spans 14 amino acids. Trimming shortened V by 7 bases and J by 4 bases, and 16 bases separated the two germline ends. Per germline, CDR1 LNHDA and CDR2 SQIVND (reference sequence).

The genes are TRBV5-1 and TRBJ1-2; D unresolved. Germline-derived CDR1 and CDR2 are SGHRS and YFSETQ. Trimming cost V 1 base and J 6 bases, with 16 bases left between them. The length of the CDR3 is 15 residues. As DNA, the CDR3 is TGCGCCAGCAGCTTGAGCACGCCCTCCACAGATGGCTACACCTTC. Its translation: CASSLSTPSTDGYTF. The whole variable domain, filled in from reference TRBV5-1 and TRBJ1-2, reads KAGVTQTPRYLIKTRGQQVTLSCSPISGHRSVSWYQQTPGQGLQFLFEYFSETQRNKGNFPGRFSGRQFSNSRSEMNVSTLELGDSALYLCASSLSTPSTDGYTFGSGTRLTVV.

This chain uses TRBV2 with TRBJ2-5; tentatively, D is TRBD2 (7 bases). CDR1 is SNHLY and CDR2 is FYNNEI in the germline V gene. Trimming pared 6 bases from V and 5 bases from J, leaving 10 bases between. This CDR3 has 12 amino acids. This CDR3 is CASSEGGETQYF. The CDR3 DNA is TGTGCCAGCAGCGAGGGGGGGGAGACCCAGTACTTC.

The chain joins TRBV19 to TRBJ2-1, with 14 bases matching TRBD2. CDR3 size: 17 residues. Losses at the gene ends were 5 bases for V and 5 bases for J; bases not matched to a gene: 8. Looked up from germline, CDR1 is LNHDA and CDR2 is SQIVND (reference sequence). The DNA of the CDR3 is TGTGCCAGTAGTCCTCGGACTAGCGGGAGGAGCCACAATGAGCAGTTCTTC. Amino acids: CASSPRTSGRSHNEQFF.

The J gene is TRBJ1-4, the V gene TRBV6-6; D ambiguous. The germline V gene has CDR1 MNHNY and CDR2 SVGAGI (reference sequence). V gave up 0 bases and J gave up 7 bases, with 9 bases separating them. There are 14 residues in the CDR3. Written as DNA, the CDR3 is TGTGCCAGCAGTTACTCGGGGAGTGGTGAAAAACTGTTTTTT. This gives the protein CASSYSGSGEKLFF.

This clone was recorded once. The chain links TRBV30 to TRBJ2-4; 9 bases align to TRBD1. This CDR3 region has 13 residues. Germline V gene sequence: CDR1 GTSNPN, CDR2 SVGIG (reference sequence). Trimming removed 5 bases from V and 2 bases from J; junction bases left unmatched: 1. The CDR3 sequence: CAWGQGTKNIQYF. In nucleotides, the CDR3 is TGTGCCTGGGGACAGGGGACCAAAAACATTCAGTACTTC.